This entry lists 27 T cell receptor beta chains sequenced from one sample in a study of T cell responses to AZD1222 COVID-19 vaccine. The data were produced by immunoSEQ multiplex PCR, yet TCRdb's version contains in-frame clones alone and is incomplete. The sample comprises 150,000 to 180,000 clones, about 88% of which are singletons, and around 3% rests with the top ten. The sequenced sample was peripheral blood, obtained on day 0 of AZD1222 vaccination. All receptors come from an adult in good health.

CDR3 sequence reads: CASSLRVGTAYGYTF. CDR3 DNA: TGTGCCAGCAGTTTAAGAGTAGGGACAGCCTATGGCTACACCTTC. This chain joins TRBV27 and TRBJ1-2; 7 bases map to TRBD1. Per the germline V gene, CDR1 is MNHEY and CDR2 is SMNVEV (reference sequence). This CDR3 contains 15 residues. Losses at the gene ends were 2 bases for V and 4 bases for J; bases not matched to a gene: 7.

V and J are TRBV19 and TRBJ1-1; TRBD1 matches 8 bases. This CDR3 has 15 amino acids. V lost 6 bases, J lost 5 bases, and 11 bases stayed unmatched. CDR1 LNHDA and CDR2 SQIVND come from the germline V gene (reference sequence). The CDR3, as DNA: TGTGCCAGTAGCAGAAGGACAGGGAGTAGGACTGAAGCTTTCTTT. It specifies CASSRRTGSRTEAFF.

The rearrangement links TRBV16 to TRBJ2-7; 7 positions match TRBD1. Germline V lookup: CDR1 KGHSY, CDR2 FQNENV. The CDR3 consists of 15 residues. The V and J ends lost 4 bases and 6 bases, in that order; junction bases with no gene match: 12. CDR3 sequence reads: CASSRRDSFFFEQYF. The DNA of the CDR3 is TGTGCCAGCAGCCGCAGGGACAGTTTTTTCTTCGAGCAGTACTTC.

CDR3 protein: CASSSQGTEQYF. CDR3 in DNA: TGTGCCAGCAGTTCTCAGGGGACCGAGCAGTACTTC. V is TRBV6-2 or TRBV6-3 and J is TRBJ2-7, with a weak D call TRBD1 (6 bases). Looked up from germline, CDR1 is MNHEY and CDR2 is SVGEGT. Trimming left V 4 bases short and J 6 bases short, with 10 bases between. The CDR3 loop spans 12 amino acids.

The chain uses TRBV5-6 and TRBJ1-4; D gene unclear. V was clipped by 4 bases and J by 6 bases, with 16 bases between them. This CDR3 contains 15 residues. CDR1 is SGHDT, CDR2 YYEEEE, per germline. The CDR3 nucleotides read TGTGCCAGCAGCCTATACAGAATATCGCATGAAAAACTGTTTTTT. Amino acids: CASSLYRISHEKLFF.

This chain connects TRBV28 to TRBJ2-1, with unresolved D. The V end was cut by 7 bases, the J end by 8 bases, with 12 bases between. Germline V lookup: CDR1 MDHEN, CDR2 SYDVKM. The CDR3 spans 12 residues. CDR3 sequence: CASTDPVHEQFF. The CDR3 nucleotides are TGTGCCAGCACAGATCCGGTTCATGAGCAGTTCTTC.

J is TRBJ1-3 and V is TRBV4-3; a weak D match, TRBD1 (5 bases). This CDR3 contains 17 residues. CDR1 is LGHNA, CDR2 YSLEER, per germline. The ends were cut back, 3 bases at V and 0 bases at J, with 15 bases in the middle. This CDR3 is CASSQAFTGISGNTIYF. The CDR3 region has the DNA TGCGCCAGCAGCCAGGCATTTACAGGAATCTCTGGAAACACCATATATTTT.

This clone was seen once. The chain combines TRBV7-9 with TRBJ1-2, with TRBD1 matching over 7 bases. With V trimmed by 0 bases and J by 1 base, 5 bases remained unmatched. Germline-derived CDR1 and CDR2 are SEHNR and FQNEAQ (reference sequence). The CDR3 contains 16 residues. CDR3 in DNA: TGTGCCAGCAGCTTAGCAGGGACAGAAAATAACTATGGCTACACCTTC. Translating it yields CASSLAGTENNYGYTF.

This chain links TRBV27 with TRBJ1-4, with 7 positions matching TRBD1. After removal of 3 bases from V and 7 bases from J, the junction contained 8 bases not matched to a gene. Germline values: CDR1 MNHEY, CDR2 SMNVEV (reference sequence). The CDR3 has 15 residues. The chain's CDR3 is CASSFDRAGGEKLFF. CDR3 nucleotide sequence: TGTGCCAGCAGTTTCGACAGGGCCGGAGGTGAAAAACTGTTTTTT.

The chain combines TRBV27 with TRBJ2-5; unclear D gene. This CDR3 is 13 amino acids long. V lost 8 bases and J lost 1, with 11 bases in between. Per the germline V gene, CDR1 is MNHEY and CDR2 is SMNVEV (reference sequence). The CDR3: CASSRRIQETQYF. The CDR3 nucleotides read TGTGCCAGCTCCCGGCGCATCCAAGAGACCCAGTACTTC.

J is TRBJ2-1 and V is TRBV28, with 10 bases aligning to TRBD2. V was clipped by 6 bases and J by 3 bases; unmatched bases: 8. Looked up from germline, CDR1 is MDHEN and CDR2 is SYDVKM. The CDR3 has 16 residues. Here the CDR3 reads CASSSERGGVYNEQFF. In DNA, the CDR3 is TGTGCCAGCAGCTCTGAGCGGGGGGGAGTCTACAATGAGCAGTTCTTC.

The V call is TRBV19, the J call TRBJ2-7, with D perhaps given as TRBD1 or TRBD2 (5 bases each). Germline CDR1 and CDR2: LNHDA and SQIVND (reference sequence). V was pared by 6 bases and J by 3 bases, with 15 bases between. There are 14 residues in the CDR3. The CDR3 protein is CASSPVGGGYEQYF. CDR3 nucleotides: TGTGCCAGTAGCCCGGTGGGTGGGGGCTACGAGCAGTACTTC.

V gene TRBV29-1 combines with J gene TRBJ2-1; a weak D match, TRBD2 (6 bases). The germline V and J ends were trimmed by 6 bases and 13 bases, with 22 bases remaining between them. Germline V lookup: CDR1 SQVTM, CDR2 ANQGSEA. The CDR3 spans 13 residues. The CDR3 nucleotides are TGCAGCGTCACGGACACTAGCCGGGGCCCACAGTTCTTC. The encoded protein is CSVTDTSRGPQFF.

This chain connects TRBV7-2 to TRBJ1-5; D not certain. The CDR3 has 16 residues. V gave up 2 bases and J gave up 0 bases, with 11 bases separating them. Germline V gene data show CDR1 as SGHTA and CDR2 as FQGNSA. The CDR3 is CASSLMPGNSNQPQHF. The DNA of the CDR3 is TGTGCCAGCAGCTTAATGCCGGGCAATAGCAATCAGCCCCAGCATTTT.

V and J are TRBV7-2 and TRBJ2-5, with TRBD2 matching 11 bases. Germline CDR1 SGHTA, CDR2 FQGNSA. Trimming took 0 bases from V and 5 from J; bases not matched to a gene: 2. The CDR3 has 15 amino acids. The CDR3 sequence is CASSLARLAGETQYF. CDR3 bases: TGTGCCAGCAGCTTAGCGAGACTAGCGGGGGAGACCCAGTACTTC.

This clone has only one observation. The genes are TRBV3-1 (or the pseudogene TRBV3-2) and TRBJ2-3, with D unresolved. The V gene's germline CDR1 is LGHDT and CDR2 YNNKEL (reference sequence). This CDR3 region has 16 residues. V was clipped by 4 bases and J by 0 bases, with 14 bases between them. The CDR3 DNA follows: TGTGCCAGCAGCCCCCGAGGCCGGGCTAGCACAGATACGCAGTATTTT. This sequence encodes CASSPRGRASTDTQYF.

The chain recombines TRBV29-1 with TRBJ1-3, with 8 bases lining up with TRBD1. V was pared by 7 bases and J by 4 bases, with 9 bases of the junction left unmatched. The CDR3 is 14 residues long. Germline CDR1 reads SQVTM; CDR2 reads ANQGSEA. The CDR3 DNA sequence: TGCAGCGACCACGGACAGGGTACAGGAAACACCATATATTTT. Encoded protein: CSDHGQGTGNTIYF.

CDR3 sequence (DNA): TGTGCCAGCAGCCAAGACATATTCAACTATGGCTACACCTTC. The encoded protein is CASSQDIFNYGYTF. The chain is built from TRBV3-1 (or the pseudogene TRBV3-2) and TRBJ1-2; no firm D call. Trimming shortened V by 0 bases and J by 2 bases, and 7 bases separated the two germline ends. The CDR3 spans 14 residues. CDR1 LGHDT and CDR2 YNNKEL come from the germline V gene (reference sequence).

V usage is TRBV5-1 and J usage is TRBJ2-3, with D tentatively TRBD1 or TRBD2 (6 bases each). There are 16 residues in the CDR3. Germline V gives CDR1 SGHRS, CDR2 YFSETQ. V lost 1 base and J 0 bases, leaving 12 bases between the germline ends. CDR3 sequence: CASSLPGAGSTDTQYF. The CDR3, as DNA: TGCGCCAGCAGCTTGCCAGGGGCGGGGAGCACAGATACGCAGTATTTT.

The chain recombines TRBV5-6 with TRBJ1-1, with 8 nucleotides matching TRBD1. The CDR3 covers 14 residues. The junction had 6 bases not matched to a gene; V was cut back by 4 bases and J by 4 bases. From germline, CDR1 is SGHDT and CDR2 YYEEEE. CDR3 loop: CASSPTGVGTEAFF. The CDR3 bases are TGTGCCAGCAGCCCGACAGGGGTAGGCACTGAAGCTTTCTTT.

Here the CDR3 DNA reads TGCGCCAGCGGACCCTCCCTCCTCCAAGAGACCCAGTACTTC. It translates to CASGPSLLQETQYF. The chain has TRBV10-2 and TRBJ2-5; D is uncertain. The CDR3 spans 14 residues. Trimming took off 8 bases at V and 1 base at J, with 14 bases between the two ends. The germline V gene encodes CDR1 WSHSY and CDR2 SAAADI.

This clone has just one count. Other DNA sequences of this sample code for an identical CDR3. CDR3 loop: CASSSQGSGNTIYF. The CDR3 DNA follows: TGTGCCAGCAGCTCCCAGGGGTCTGGAAACACCATATATTTT. The chain has TRBV7-2 and TRBJ1-3; D may be TRBD1 (6 bases). The germline V gene encodes CDR1 SGHTA and CDR2 FQGNSA. V dropped 4 bases and J dropped 1 base, with 8 bases sitting between them. This CDR3 spans 14 amino acids.

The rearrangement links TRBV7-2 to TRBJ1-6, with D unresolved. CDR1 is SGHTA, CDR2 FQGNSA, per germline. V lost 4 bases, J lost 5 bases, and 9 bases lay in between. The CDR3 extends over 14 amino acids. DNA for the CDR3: TGTGCCAGCAGCTCCTCACGGGATAATTCACCCCTCCACTTT. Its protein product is CASSSSRDNSPLHF.

Here the CDR3 DNA reads TGTGCCAGCAGTTTTGGGACCGGGGAGCTGTTTTTT. It codes for CASSFGTGELFF. The chain combines TRBV12-3 or TRBV12-4 with TRBJ2-2; D is ambiguous. The V gene lost 3 bases and the J gene lost 5 bases, with 4 bases spanning the gap. The CDR3 is made up of 12 amino acids.

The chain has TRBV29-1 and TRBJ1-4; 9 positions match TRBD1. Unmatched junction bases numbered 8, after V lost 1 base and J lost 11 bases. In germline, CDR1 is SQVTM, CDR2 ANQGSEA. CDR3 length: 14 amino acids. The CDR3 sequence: CSVEGGQGFRKLFF. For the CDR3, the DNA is TGCAGCGTTGAAGGGGGACAGGGTTTTCGGAAACTGTTTTTT. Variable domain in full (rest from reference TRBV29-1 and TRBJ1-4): SAVISQKPSRDICQRGTSLTIQCQVDSQVTMMFWYRQQPGQSLTLIATANQGSEATYESGFVIDKFPISRPNLTFSTLTVSNMSPEDSSIYLCSVEGGQGFRKLFFGSGTQLSVL.

The DNA of the CDR3 is TGTGCCAGCAGTCTTCTCCCCCCTAGCGGATCCCTCTACGAGCAGTACTTC. It is translated as CASSLLPPSGSLYEQYF. The chain uses TRBV7-2 and TRBJ2-7; 7 nucleotides line up with TRBD2. The CDR3 runs 17 residues. Germline V CDR1 and CDR2: SGHTA, FQGNSA. J lost 3 bases, V lost 6 bases, and 17 bases had no gene match.

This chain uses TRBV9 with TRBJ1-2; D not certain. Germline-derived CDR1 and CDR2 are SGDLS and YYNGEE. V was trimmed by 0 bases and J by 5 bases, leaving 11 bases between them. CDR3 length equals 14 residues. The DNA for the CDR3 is TGTGCCAGCAGCGTAGAGGACGAGGGATATGGCTACACCTTC. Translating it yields CASSVEDEGYGYTF.